This T cell receptor (beta chain) was sequenced for a study of graft-versus-host responses after intestinal transplantation. Turning to this clone: The antigen is unknown.

Germline lookup yields CDR1 SNHLY and CDR2 FYNNEI. V was cut by 3 bases and J by 7 bases, with 13 bases left in between. This CDR3 comprises 13 residues. Sequencing used immunoSEQ multiplex PCR; TCRdb keeps in-frame clones, though not all of them. The sample carries tens of thousands of clones, around 93% recorded once. The genes are TRBV2 and TRBJ2-7; either TRBD1 or TRBD2 may fit D (5 bases each). This receptor was obtained from a human donor who was the organ donor for an intestinal transplant. The sample consisted of unstimulated CD4+ T cells sorted from spleen or lymph node cells, taken before transplant. In nucleotides, the CDR3 is TGTGCCAGCAGTGAGGGACGTATAGGGGAGCAGTACTTC. It is translated as CASSEGRIGEQYF.